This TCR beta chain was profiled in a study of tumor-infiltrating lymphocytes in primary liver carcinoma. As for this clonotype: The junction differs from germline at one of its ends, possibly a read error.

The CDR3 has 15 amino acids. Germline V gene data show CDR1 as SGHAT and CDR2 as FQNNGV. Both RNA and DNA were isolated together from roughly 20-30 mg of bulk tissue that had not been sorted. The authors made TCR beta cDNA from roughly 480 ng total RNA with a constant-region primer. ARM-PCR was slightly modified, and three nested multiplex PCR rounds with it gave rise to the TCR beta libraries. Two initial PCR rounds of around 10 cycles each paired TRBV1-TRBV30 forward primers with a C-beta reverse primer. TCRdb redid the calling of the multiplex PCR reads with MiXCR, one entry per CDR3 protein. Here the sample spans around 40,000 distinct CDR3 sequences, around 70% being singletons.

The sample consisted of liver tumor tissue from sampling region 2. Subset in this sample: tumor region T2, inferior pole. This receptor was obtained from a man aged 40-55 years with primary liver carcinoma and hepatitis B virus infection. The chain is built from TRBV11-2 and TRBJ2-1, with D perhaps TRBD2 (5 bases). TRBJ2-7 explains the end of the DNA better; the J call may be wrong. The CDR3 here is CTSSPRTSSYNEQYF. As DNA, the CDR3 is TGTACCAGCAGCCCCAGGACTTCTTCCTACAATGAGCAGTACTTC.